These 24 T cell receptor beta chains share one sample of origin, sequenced in a study of patients and donors after allogeneic stem cell transplantation. TCRdb redid the calling of the RT-PCR reads with MiXCR, one entry per CDR3 protein. Here the sample spans about a million distinct CDR3 sequences, more than 15% being singletons. Specimen: blood, either unsorted or a sorted T cell fraction (not recorded which). Receptor source: a human donor who was either an allogeneic HSCT recipient or a stem cell or donor lymphocyte infusion donor (not recorded which). It is not recorded whose cells these are; they may come from a transplant donor.

This chain uses TRBV11-2 with TRBJ2-6; 7 bases are shared with TRBD1. The CDR3 contains 18 residues. The germline V gene has CDR1 SGHAT and CDR2 FQNNGV. V shed 4 bases, J shed 3 bases, and the junction held 12 bases outside the gene matches. The CDR3 protein is CASSSLRQGNLGANVLTF. CDR3 DNA: TGTGCCAGCAGCTCCCTAAGACAGGGTAATCTTGGGGCCAACGTCCTGACTTTC.

The chain carries TRBV19 and TRBJ1-5; 10 nucleotides match TRBD1. Looked up from germline, CDR1 is LNHDA and CDR2 is SQIVND (reference sequence). The V gene end was trimmed by 4 bases and the J gene end by 1 base; junction bases not matched to a gene: 4. This CDR3 is built from 16 residues. The CDR3 here is CASSRGQGKSNQPQHF. The CDR3 DNA sequence: TGTGCCAGTAGTAGGGGACAGGGGAAAAGCAATCAGCCCCAGCATTTT.

This clonotype has at least ten counts. The chain couples TRBV20-1 to TRBJ2-1; 9 nucleotides match TRBD1. CDR3 length: 12 amino acids. Germline CDR1 DFQATT, CDR2 SNEGSKA (reference sequence). The CDR3, as DNA: TGCAGGGCGGGACAGGGATACAATGAGCAGTTCTTC. This sequence encodes CRAGQGYNEQFF.

This clonotype was found a few times. This chain uses TRBV20-1 with TRBJ1-1; no firm D call. The CDR3 sequence is 12 residues long. Germline V gene data show CDR1 as DFQATT and CDR2 as SNEGSKA (reference sequence). V gave up 1 base and J gave up 6 bases, with 9 bases separating them. The DNA for the CDR3 is TGCAGTGCTAGAGGTCGAGCAGCTGAAGCTTTCTTT. Its translation: CSARGRAAEAFF.

This clonotype has more than one count but fewer than ten. The V gene is TRBV12-3 or TRBV12-4, the J gene TRBJ2-1, with TRBD2 identical over 13 bases. V shed 8 bases and J 7 bases; nucleotides not matched to a gene: 5. The CDR3 length is 14 residues. The CDR3 loop is CASSWTSGRNEQFF. DNA of the CDR3: TGTGCCAGCTCTTGGACTAGCGGGAGAAATGAGCAGTTCTTC.

In this sample, this clonotype turned up a few times. CDR3 amino acids: CASSTRPLTSGPDTQYF. CDR3 DNA sequence: TGTGCCAGCAGCACTCGACCACTGACTAGTGGCCCAGATACGCAGTATTTT. The chain couples TRBV3-1 to TRBJ2-3; weak D call: TRBD2 (6 bases). Trimming stripped 5 bases from V and 4 bases from J, with 22 bases between. The germline CDR1 and CDR2 sequences are LGHDT and YNNKEL (reference sequence). This CDR3 contains 17 residues.

V and J are TRBV6-1 and TRBJ1-5, with D uncertain. The V and J ends lost 6 bases and 2 bases respectively, with 17 bases between them. CDR1 is MNHNS and CDR2 is SASEGT in the germline V gene. The CDR3 extends over 16 amino acids. The CDR3 loop reads CASRQQQLGGNQPQHF. CDR3 DNA: TGTGCCAGCAGACAACAACAACTCGGGGGCAATCAGCCCCAGCATTTT.

This clonotype was recorded a few times. The rearrangement uses TRBV12-3 or TRBV12-4 and TRBJ2-7; weak D call: TRBD1 (6 bases). The CDR3 length is 13 residues. V lost 5 bases and J lost 4, with 12 bases in between. CDR3 coding DNA: TGTGCCAGCAGTCGACGGACAGCTTACGAGCAGTACTTC. Encoded protein: CASSRRTAYEQYF.

This chain connects TRBV29-1 to TRBJ2-2; the match to TRBD2 covers 12 bases. The CDR3 runs to 14 residues. V lost 6 bases to trimming and J lost 7 bases; unmatched junction nucleotides: 6. CDR1 and CDR2 from the germline V gene are SQVTM and ANQGSEA. The CDR3 sequence is CSVATSGGYGELFF. The CDR3 DNA is TGCAGCGTCGCGACTAGCGGGGGTTACGGGGAGCTGTTTTTT.

This clonotype occurred a few times. The chain recombines TRBV7-9 with TRBJ2-3; D gene uncertain. Germline loops: CDR1 SEHNR, CDR2 FQNEAQ (reference sequence). This CDR3 has 13 residues. Trimming stripped 2 bases from V and 5 bases from J, with 8 bases between. For the CDR3, the DNA is TGTGCCAGCAGCTTAAGTTTTGAAGATACGCAGTATTTT. This encodes CASSLSFEDTQYF. The complete variable domain, with remaining parts taken from reference TRBV7-9 and TRBJ2-3, reads DTGVSQNPRHKITKRGQNVTFRCDPISEHNRLYWYRQTLGQGPEFLTYFQNEAQLEKSRLLSDRFSAERPKGSFSTLEIQRTEQGDSAMYLCASSLSFEDTQYFGPGTRLTVL.

The chain couples TRBV14 to TRBJ2-7, with 12 nucleotides matching TRBD2. This CDR3 comprises 19 residues. The germline gives CDR1 SGHDN, CDR2 FVKESK. J was trimmed by 7 bases and V by 1 base; bases with no gene match: 17. CDR3 coding DNA: TGTGCCAGCAGCCAAGCTTACTTCTGGCGGACTAGCGGGGAGGGAGAGCAGTACTTC. The encoded protein is CASSQAYFWRTSGEGEQYF.

This rearrangement joins TRBV20-1 to TRBJ2-3, with TRBD2 identical over 7 bases. Trimming took 2 bases from V and 6 from J; bases not matched to a gene: 14. Germline V lookup: CDR1 DFQATT, CDR2 SNEGSKA (reference sequence). The CDR3 sequence is 16 residues long. CDR3 region: CSARPNLAPGGDTQYF. CDR3 in DNA: TGCAGTGCTAGACCGAATCTGGCGCCCGGGGGGGATACGCAGTATTTT.

V usage is TRBV12-3 or TRBV12-4 and J usage is TRBJ2-5; D possibly corresponds to TRBD2 (6 bases). V dropped 7 bases and J dropped 5 bases, with 20 bases sitting between them. The length of the CDR3 is 15 residues. CDR3 protein: CASTHLGGSKETQYF. The DNA for the CDR3 is TGTGCCAGCACCCACCTGGGGGGATCAAAGGAGACCCAGTACTTC.

The sample holds a few counts of this clonotype. The genes are TRBV7-7 and TRBJ2-7; 8 bases line up with TRBD1. Trimming took 5 bases from V and 4 from J; bases not matched to a gene: 10. The CDR3 covers 15 residues. Germline V gene lookup returns CDR1 SSHAT and CDR2 FNYEAQ (reference sequence). This chain's CDR3 is CASSREDREIYEQYF. CDR3 in DNA: TGTGCCAGCAGCAGGGAGGACAGGGAGATTTACGAGCAGTACTTC.

The rearrangement joins TRBV20-1 to TRBJ2-7; D is possibly TRBD2 (5 bases). This CDR3 has 16 amino acids. Germline V CDR1 and CDR2: DFQATT, SNEGSKA (reference sequence). Trimming removed 0 bases from V and 2 bases from J, with 17 bases in between. The CDR3 DNA is TGCAGTGCTAGAGATCATCGGGGATATAATCCCTACGAGCAGTACTTC. Translation gives CSARDHRGYNPYEQYF.

This clonotype was seen a few times. The V gene is TRBV5-4, the J gene TRBJ1-1, with unresolved D. Between the trimmed V and J ends, which lost 4 bases and 4 bases, there was a span of 14 bases. Looked up from germline, CDR1 is SGHNT and CDR2 is YYREEE (reference sequence). The CDR3 is 14 amino acids. Here the CDR3 DNA reads TGTGCCAGCAGCAAACCTACAGTGGGCACTGAAGCTTTCTTT. Amino acid sequence: CASSKPTVGTEAFF. The full variable domain, in which reference TRBV5-4 and TRBJ1-1 provide the parts outside the CDR3, is ETGVTQSPTHLIKTRGQQVTLRCSSQSGHNTVSWYQQALGQGPQFIFQYYREEENGRGNFPPRFSGLQFPNYSSELNVNALELDDSALYLCASSKPTVGTEAFFGQGTRLTVV.

This clonotype has a count of ten or more. This chain connects TRBV12-3 or TRBV12-4 to TRBJ2-4, with D unresolved. The CDR3 extends over 14 amino acids. Trimming stripped 4 bases from V and 4 bases from J, with 11 bases between. This chain's CDR3 is CASSYDRPKNIQYF. The CDR3 DNA reads TGTGCCAGCAGTTATGATAGACCAAAAAACATTCAGTACTTC.

This clonotype was counted only a few times. The chain couples TRBV19 to TRBJ1-1; possible D gene TRBD1, 5 bases. There are 16 residues in the CDR3. V was clipped by 8 bases and J by 1 base, with 20 bases between them. The germline gives CDR1 LNHDA, CDR2 SQIVND (reference sequence). The CDR3 nucleotides are TGTGCCAGTGGAGGAAAGGGGACGGCTCCGAACACTGAAGCTTTCTTT. Encoded protein: CASGGKGTAPNTEAFF.

V usage is TRBV7-2 and J usage is TRBJ2-5; no firm D call. This CDR3 comprises 15 residues. The V gene lost 3 bases and the J gene lost 2 bases, with 13 bases spanning the gap. Germline CDR1 and CDR2: SGHTA and FQGNSA. CDR3 DNA sequence: TGTGCCAGCAGCTTCAGATCGCCTGGGCAAGAGACCCAGTACTTC. It specifies CASSFRSPGQETQYF. Using reference TRBV7-2 and TRBJ2-5 for the parts outside the CDR3, the full variable domain is GAGVSQSPSNKVTEKGKDVELRCDPISGHTALYWYRQSLGQGLEFLIYFQGNSAPDKSGLPSDRFSAERTGGSVSTLTIQRTQQEDSAVYLCASSFRSPGQETQYFGPGTRLLVL.

The genes are TRBV6-5 and TRBJ1-1; TRBD1 aligns across 8 bases. The CDR3 is 12 amino acids. V lost 6 bases, J lost 3 bases, and 0 bases stayed unmatched. In germline, CDR1 is MNHEY, CDR2 SVGAGI. CDR3 DNA sequence: TGTGCCAGCAGACAGGGGGACACTGAAGCTTTCTTT. Its translation is CASRQGDTEAFF.

This clonotype was counted only a few times. This rearrangement joins TRBV20-1 to TRBJ2-5, with TRBD2 identical over 12 bases. Germline V lookup: CDR1 DFQATT, CDR2 SNEGSKA (reference sequence). The V and J ends lost 3 bases and 4 bases, in that order; junction bases with no gene match: 6. The CDR3 contains 15 residues. The CDR3 DNA reads TGCAGTGCTAGCCCTAGCGGGGGGGCGGTAGAGACCCAGTACTTC. This translates into CSASPSGGAVETQYF.

This clonotype was recorded many times. The genes are TRBV7-2 and TRBJ2-7; weak D call: TRBD1 (6 bases). The germline CDR1 and CDR2 sequences are SGHTA and FQGNSA. This CDR3 has 13 amino acids. V shed 4 bases and J shed 4 bases, with 11 bases lying between them. The CDR3 sequence is CASSSIQGYEQYF. The CDR3 coding sequence is TGTGCCAGCAGCTCGATACAGGGATACGAGCAGTACTTC.

Points on this clonotype: Likely a read error: the CDR3 ends without its conserved phenylalanine or tryptophan. J is TRBJ1-1 and V is TRBV7-8; the D gene is possibly TRBD1 (5 bases). The V gene lost 2 bases and the J gene lost 7 bases, with 17 bases spanning the gap. This CDR3 contains 15 residues. CDR1 and CDR2 from the germline V gene are SGHVS and FQNEAQ. The CDR3 loop is CASSLLTSAGLEAFS. The CDR3 coding sequence is TGTGCCAGCAGCTTATTAACGTCGGCAGGGCTTGAAGCTTTCTCT.

This chain joins TRBV6-1 and TRBJ1-5, with TRBD1 identical over 9 bases. The J segment lost 1 base and the V segment lost 5 bases, leaving 6 bases of the junction unmatched. Germline V gives CDR1 MNHNS, CDR2 SASEGT. CDR3 size: 16 residues. CDR3 sequence: CASSRGQGRSNQPQHF. In DNA form, the CDR3 reads TGTGCCAGCAGTCGAGGACAGGGGCGAAGCAATCAGCCCCAGCATTTT.